This TCR beta chain was captured in a study of blood T cells in healthy people across ages. The study's findings and limits: TCR beta diversity was tightly associated with the proportion of naive T cells. Diversity estimates drawn from one million T cells were deemed underestimates.

Germline V gene lookup returns CDR1 KGHSH and CDR2 LQKENI. This CDR3 is 16 amino acids long. Trimming took off 3 bases at V and 4 bases at J, with 16 bases between the two ends. This clonotype has more than one count but fewer than ten. Its antigen remains unidentified. Next came a second PCR, run for about 6 to 12 cycles, which used a sample-barcoded 5' primer along with a J-beta primer mix. TCRdb independently ran MiXCR on the 5' RACE reads; one entry per CDR3 protein. This sample has 760,000 or so distinct CDR3 sequences, with about 25% found just once. This same sample was also part of a study on T cells of mothers and their children.

The sample taken for sequencing was blood. The TCR sequence derives from a boy aged 5-17 years in good health. The genes are TRBV18 and TRBJ2-4; TRBD1 is a possible D gene (5 bases). Here the CDR3 reads CASSPLGAQLKNIQYF. The CDR3 coding sequence is TGTGCCAGCTCACCCTTAGGGGCCCAGTTGAAAAACATTCAGTACTTC.